This T cell receptor beta chain originates from a study of blood T cell repertoires in COVID-19. For the study at large: PBMCs, B-cell-depleted T cells, or T cells provided the cDNA or gDNA that made up the material.

This table comes from immunoSEQ multiplex PCR, and its TCRdb copy is limited to in-frame clones, with some not included. The repertoire holds approximately 260,000 clones, about 91% seen once, with roughly 1.2% in the top ten. Losses at the gene ends were 4 bases for V and 0 bases for J; bases not matched to a gene: 10. The CDR3 is made up of 17 amino acids. Germline lookup yields CDR1 SEHNR and CDR2 FQNEAQ (reference sequence). This chain joins TRBV7-9 and TRBJ1-1; 8 nucleotides align to TRBD1. The TCR originated in a middle-aged woman with acute COVID-19. Input material: PBMCs or T cells enriched from blood (not recorded which). The CDR3 bases are TGTGCCAGCAGCTCTTATGGACAGGGAGGGGTGAACACTGAAGCTTTCTTT. Translated, it gives CASSSYGQGGVNTEAFF.